The 9 T cell receptor beta chains below come from one sample, sequenced in a study of blood T cell repertoires in COVID-19 (dated by TCRdb to the early 2020s). The method was the immunoSEQ multiplex PCR assay. As stored in TCRdb, this immuneACCESS dataset retains in-frame rearrangements with V and J assigned. A fraction of the clones does not appear; measured against another copy, unresolved V genes explain less than half of the discrepancy, and the remainder lacks a known reason. In this sample the table shows about 80,000 clones, around 81% of which occur a single time. The biggest ten clones account for approximately 8.7% of the sample. Material: peripheral blood. These receptor sequences come from a human donor in a cohort sampled during active COVID-19.

V is TRBV5-4 and J is TRBJ1-6; D is undetermined. V gave up 0 bases and J gave up 6 bases, with 13 bases separating them. Germline CDR1 SGHNT, CDR2 YYREEE (reference sequence). The CDR3 extends over 16 amino acids. This CDR3 is CASSLDAGRRNSPLHF. In DNA form, the CDR3 reads TGTGCCAGCAGCTTGGATGCGGGGAGACGTAATTCACCCCTCCACTTT.

This chain connects TRBV14 to TRBJ2-1; D is perhaps TRBD2 (5 bases). V shed 4 bases and J shed 8 bases, with 9 bases lying between them. The CDR3 contains 12 residues. Looked up from germline, CDR1 is SGHDN and CDR2 is FVKESK. The CDR3, as DNA: TGTGCCAGCAGCCGGTTCGGGGATGAGCAGTTCTTC. Encoded protein: CASSRFGDEQFF.

This clone was observed a handful of times. The rearrangement links TRBV6-1 to TRBJ1-1; a possible D gene is TRBD1 (6 bases). This CDR3 contains 14 residues. Looked up from germline, CDR1 is MNHNS and CDR2 is SASEGT. Between the trimmed V and J ends, which lost 3 bases and 2 bases, there was a span of 10 bases. The CDR3 sequence: CASSDRGLNTEAFF. CDR3 coding DNA: TGTGCCAGCAGTGACAGGGGCCTAAACACTGAAGCTTTCTTT.

The V and J genes are TRBV3-1 (or the pseudogene TRBV3-2) and TRBJ1-6; D gene unclear. V lost 0 bases and J lost 7, with 7 bases in between. The CDR3 contains 14 residues. Germline V lookup: CDR1 LGHDT, CDR2 YNNKEL (reference sequence). CDR3: CASSQDSRNSPLHF. In DNA, the CDR3 is TGTGCCAGCAGCCAAGATAGCCGAAATTCACCCCTCCACTTT.

In DNA form, the CDR3 reads TGTGCCTCCACCCCCGGGACAGGGAAAGGGGAGACCCAGTACTTC. Translated: CASTPGTGKGETQYF. This chain connects TRBV28 to TRBJ2-5, with 9 bases that match TRBD1. This CDR3 region has 15 residues. Trimming at V came to 11 bases and at J to 5 bases, leaving 15 bases not matched to a gene. The germline V gene has CDR1 MDHEN and CDR2 SYDVKM.

The chain joins TRBV2 to TRBJ2-3; perhaps TRBD2 as D (5 bases). The CDR3 has 15 amino acids. From germline, CDR1 is SNHLY and CDR2 FYNNEI. V lost 11 bases, J lost 1 base, and 19 bases lay in between. The CDR3 bases are TGTGCCTCCCGGTCGAGGAACGGGGGCACAGATACGCAGTATTTT. This sequence encodes CASRSRNGGTDTQYF. The whole variable domain, filled in from reference TRBV2 and TRBJ2-3, reads EPEVTQTPSHQVTQMGQEVILRCVPISNHLYFYWYRQILGQKVEFLVSFYNNEISEKSEIFDDQFSVERPDGSNFTLKIRSTKLEDSAMYFCASRSRNGGTDTQYFGPGTRLTVL.

The genes are TRBV28 and TRBJ1-4, with D possibly TRBD1 on 6 matching bases. Trimming pared 5 bases from V and 6 bases from J, leaving 13 bases between. CDR1 and CDR2 (germline): MDHEN, SYDVKM. The CDR3 is 14 residues long. The CDR3 reads CASSTGHPYEKLFF. The CDR3 bases are TGTGCCAGCAGTACGGGACACCCTTATGAAAAACTGTTTTTT.

The chain carries TRBV18 and TRBJ2-5, with D unresolved. Germline CDR1 is KGHSH and CDR2 is LQKENI. Trimming took off 3 bases at V and 4 bases at J, with 6 bases between the two ends. The CDR3 runs 12 residues. The CDR3 protein is CASSPSGETQYF. The CDR3 DNA reads as TGTGCCAGCTCACCTTCAGGAGAGACCCAGTACTTC.

The chain joins TRBV18 to TRBJ2-1; 10 positions agree with TRBD1. CDR1 is KGHSH and CDR2 is LQKENI in the germline V gene. The CDR3 runs 15 residues. Germline trimming cut 6 bases from V and 8 bases from J; bases unmatched to any gene: 10. The CDR3 DNA reads as TGTGCCAGCTCCCCGGGACAGGGGAAGGGAGATGAGCAGTTCTTC. Amino acid sequence: CASSPGQGKGDEQFF.